The 27 T cell receptor beta chains presented below share a single source sample, sequenced in a study of vaccination effects on CD4 cells after COVID-19. Libraries were prepared by immunoSEQ multiplex PCR; TCRdb keeps only in-frame clonotypes and omits some of them. The sample has about 24,000 clones, approximately 76% seen once. These receptors are not linked to any known antigen. Antigen-specific CD4+ T cells were expanded with viral peptide pools in the ViraFEST assay before sequencing. After about 10 days in culture, the CD4+ T cells were isolated. This individual contracted SARS-CoV-2 between March and December 2020, as verified by PCR. Sequencing was performed on CD4+ T cells from PBMCs cultured with SARS-CoV-2 spike peptides, taken before COVID-19 vaccination. These receptors were taken from a human donor who had a prior SARS-CoV-2 infection.

V and J are TRBV15 and TRBJ2-3; tentatively, D is TRBD1 or TRBD2 (5 bases each). The CDR3 spans 17 residues. V dropped 6 bases and J dropped 2 bases, with 21 bases sitting between them. Germline CDR1 LNHNV, CDR2 YYDKDF (reference sequence). The DNA for the CDR3 is TGTGCCACCAGTCTCCCAGGGAGCGGTGCCTCCACAGATACGCAGTATTTT. This sequence encodes CATSLPGSGASTDTQYF.

This chain connects TRBV7-8 to TRBJ1-6, with no clear D. Germline V gene sequence: CDR1 SGHVS, CDR2 FQNEAQ. V lost 5 bases to trimming and J lost 2 bases, with 16 bases between them. CDR3 length: 17 amino acids. This chain's CDR3 is CASSLQSRGAYNSPLHF. The CDR3, as DNA: TGTGCCAGCAGCCTACAATCCCGGGGAGCCTATAATTCACCCCTCCACTTT.

The rearrangement uses TRBV7-3 and TRBJ2-1, with D possibly being TRBD2 (6 bases). There are 14 residues in the CDR3. Deletions cut 5 bases from V and 8 bases from J, with 16 bases between. The germline V gene has CDR1 SGHTA and CDR2 FQGTGA. The CDR3 is CASSRLGGSDEQFF. For the CDR3, the DNA is TGTGCCAGCAGCCGACTCGGGGGAAGCGATGAGCAGTTCTTC.

The rearrangement links TRBV7-2 to TRBJ2-1; TRBD1 or TRBD2 may be the D gene (5 bases each). The CDR3 runs 14 residues. V shed 2 bases and J shed 8 bases, with 13 bases lying between them. Looked up from germline, CDR1 is SGHTA and CDR2 is FQGNSA. CDR3 nucleotide sequence: TGTGCCAGCAGCTTAAGGTGGGGGTTGCATGAGCAGTTCTTC. Its translation is CASSLRWGLHEQFF.

This chain's CDR3 is CASSMRGNIQYF. The CDR3 bases are TGTGCCAGTAGTATGAGGGGAAACATTCAGTACTTC. The genes are TRBV19 and TRBJ2-4; D is perhaps TRBD1 or TRBD2 (5 bases each). The CDR3 is 12 amino acids. Looked up from germline, CDR1 is LNHDA and CDR2 is SQIVND (reference sequence). Trimming removed 3 bases from V and 6 bases from J, with 6 bases in between.

The V call is TRBV11-3, the J call TRBJ1-2; a possible D gene is TRBD1 (5 bases). V was cut by 3 bases and J by 5 bases, with 10 bases left in between. The germline gives CDR1 SGHNT, CDR2 YENEEA. This CDR3 is built from 13 residues. The CDR3, as DNA: TGTGCCAGCAGCTTCAGGGTCGGGTATGGCTACACCTTC. This codes for CASSFRVGYGYTF.

The J gene is TRBJ2-7, the V gene TRBV19; 10 nucleotides match TRBD2. CDR3 size: 13 residues. Trimming took 6 bases from V and 3 from J; bases not matched to a gene: 2. Germline lookup yields CDR1 LNHDA and CDR2 SQIVND (reference sequence). CDR3 sequence (DNA): TGTGCCAGTAGCAGGACTAGCGGCTACGAGCAGTACTTC. It translates to CASSRTSGYEQYF.

This chain uses TRBV5-4 with TRBJ2-7, with TRBD1 matching over 9 bases. V shed 4 bases, J shed 0 bases, and the junction held 8 bases outside the gene matches. The CDR3 is 16 residues long. Germline V CDR1 and CDR2: SGHNT, YYREEE (reference sequence). CDR3 sequence: CASSATGGQGSYEQYF. The DNA of the CDR3 is TGTGCCAGCAGCGCTACTGGGGGACAGGGCTCCTACGAGCAGTACTTC.

V is TRBV13 and J is TRBJ1-1; D not certain. The V gene lost 0 bases and the J gene lost 4 bases, with 6 bases spanning the gap. Germline V gene sequence: CDR1 PRHDT, CDR2 FYEKMQ (reference sequence). The CDR3 covers 13 residues. CDR3 residues: CASSLGLGTEAFF. The CDR3 DNA sequence: TGTGCCAGCAGCTTAGGCCTGGGCACTGAAGCTTTCTTT.

This clone has a single count. This chain joins TRBV3-1 (or the pseudogene TRBV3-2) and TRBJ2-7; 10 bases line up with TRBD1. Germline CDR1 is LGHDT and CDR2 is YNNKEL (reference sequence). V was pared by 4 bases and J by 1 base, with 7 bases of the junction left unmatched. The CDR3 has 16 amino acids. For the CDR3, the DNA is TGTGCCAGCAGCCCAGTTGGACAGGGGGGTTCCTACGAGCAGTACTTC. It translates to CASSPVGQGGSYEQYF.

This clone was seen a handful of times. The V call is TRBV5-5, the J call TRBJ1-6; weak D call: TRBD1 (6 bases). V shed 0 bases and J shed 6 bases, with 10 bases lying between them. Germline CDR1 is SGHKS and CDR2 is YYEKEE (reference sequence). The CDR3 length is 15 residues. As DNA, the CDR3 is TGTGCCAGCAGCTTGGCCGCCAGGGGTAATTCACCCCTCCACTTT. It specifies CASSLAARGNSPLHF.

The CDR3 here is CASRDSGGAYEQYF. CDR3 bases: TGTGCCAGCAGAGATAGCGGGGGGGCCTACGAGCAGTACTTC. The V and J genes are TRBV2 and TRBJ2-7, with 11 bases lining up with TRBD2. Germline CDR1 and CDR2: SNHLY and FYNNEI. The CDR3 loop spans 14 amino acids. With 6 bases clipped from V and 2 bases from J, the junction kept 3 bases outside the gene matches.

The rearrangement uses TRBV6-5 and TRBJ2-7; D is unresolved. V was pared by 6 bases and J by 2 bases, with 17 bases between. The germline V gene encodes CDR1 MNHEY and CDR2 SVGAGI. This CDR3 has 15 residues. CDR3 nucleotides: TGTGCCAGCAGCAAGAACCCGAGTGGTACCTACGAGCAGTACTTC. Translation: CASSKNPSGTYEQYF.

The J gene is TRBJ2-5, the V gene TRBV5-5; D unresolved. Trimming removed 3 bases at V and 5 bases at J, with 11 bases between. This CDR3 is built from 13 residues. Germline CDR1 SGHKS, CDR2 YYEKEE (reference sequence). The CDR3 DNA follows: TGTGCCAGCAGCTGGGTATTTCGGGAGACCCAGTACTTC. Its translation is CASSWVFRETQYF.

The V and J genes are TRBV18 and TRBJ2-1, with 12 bases aligning to TRBD1. There are 14 residues in the CDR3. V trimming: 2 bases; J trimming: 8 bases; junction bases outside the gene matches: 1. Germline-derived CDR1 and CDR2 are KGHSH and LQKENI. CDR3 DNA sequence: TGTGCCAGCTCACCAGGGACAGGGGGCTATGAGCAGTTCTTC. Translated, it gives CASSPGTGGYEQFF.

The chain links TRBV6-6 to TRBJ2-5; unclear D gene. V lost 0 bases and J lost 4, with 3 bases in between. Germline CDR1 and CDR2: MNHNY and SVGAGI (reference sequence). The CDR3 totals 12 residues. Here the CDR3 DNA reads TGTGCCAGCAGTTACTCGTCAGAGACCCAGTACTTC. Translating it yields CASSYSSETQYF.

This chain joins TRBV19 and TRBJ2-7; D tentatively fits TRBD1 or TRBD2 (6 bases each). V gave up 2 bases and J gave up 5 bases, with 10 bases separating them. Germline CDR1 LNHDA, CDR2 SQIVND (reference sequence). This CDR3 has 13 residues. This chain's CDR3 is CASSIRGVDEQYF. CDR3 DNA: TGTGCCAGTAGTATAAGGGGGGTTGACGAGCAGTACTTC.

The V and J genes are TRBV5-4 and TRBJ2-3; no definite D call. Germline V gives CDR1 SGHNT, CDR2 YYREEE (reference sequence). The CDR3 is 15 amino acids. Trimming removed 4 bases from V and 4 bases from J, with 16 bases in between. The CDR3 nucleotides read TGTGCCAGCAGCCCTAAGCACGGTCCTGCAGATACGCAGTATTTT. This sequence encodes CASSPKHGPADTQYF.

The sample holds a few counts of this clone. The chain links TRBV4-3 to TRBJ1-1, with unresolved D. CDR1 and CDR2 (germline): LGHNA, YSLEER. V lost 0 bases and J 6 bases, leaving 11 bases between the germline ends. The CDR3 contains 14 residues. In DNA form, the CDR3 reads TGCGCCAGCAGCCAAGATTATGGTCGGCCTGAAGCTTTCTTT. It translates to CASSQDYGRPEAFF.

The V and J genes are TRBV9 and TRBJ2-5; D is uncertain. This CDR3 comprises 15 residues. V lost 0 bases, J lost 5 bases, and 14 bases lay in between. Germline CDR1 SGDLS, CDR2 YYNGEE. As DNA, the CDR3 is TGTGCCAGCAGCGTAGGCACAGCACAAGGGGAGACCCAGTACTTC. Its translation is CASSVGTAQGETQYF.

This clone has only a few counts. V usage is TRBV4-1 and J usage is TRBJ2-2; D may be TRBD2 (5 bases). V was shortened by 4 bases and J by 0 bases, with 12 bases between the two germline ends. CDR3 size: 16 residues. Germline V gene sequence: CDR1 MGHRA, CDR2 YSYEKL. The CDR3 DNA follows: TGCGCCAGCAGCCGTTCCGGACTTACGAACACCGGGGAGCTGTTTTTT. It is translated as CASSRSGLTNTGELFF.

The chain recombines TRBV7-2 with TRBJ2-3, with a weak D call TRBD2 (6 bases). The CDR3 is 14 residues long. The germline CDR1 and CDR2 sequences are SGHTA and FQGNSA. V lost 1 base to trimming and J lost 8 bases, with 13 bases between them. Here the CDR3 reads CASSLEGGAPTQYF. Here the CDR3 DNA reads TGTGCCAGCAGCTTAGAGGGCGGGGCCCCTACGCAGTATTTT.

The V gene is TRBV18, the J gene TRBJ2-7; D possibly uses TRBD1 or TRBD2 (5 bases each). Germline V gene sequence: CDR1 KGHSH, CDR2 LQKENI. This CDR3 has 13 amino acids. The V and J ends lost 2 bases and 5 bases respectively, with 10 bases between them. CDR3 residues: CASSPGGEHEQYF. As DNA, the CDR3 is TGTGCCAGCTCACCAGGGGGTGAGCACGAGCAGTACTTC.

This clone was detected a few times. The rearrangement uses TRBV18 and TRBJ2-3; 10 nucleotides agree with TRBD1. CDR3 length: 14 amino acids. The V segment lost 6 bases and the J segment 6 bases; nucleotides outside the gene matches: 6. Germline CDR1 KGHSH, CDR2 LQKENI. The chain's CDR3 is CASSRQGALDTQYF. In DNA form, the CDR3 reads TGTGCCAGCTCCCGACAGGGGGCGCTGGATACGCAGTATTTT.

The rearrangement joins TRBV11-3 to TRBJ2-1, with D possibly matching TRBD1 (6 bases). V lost 4 bases, J lost 4 bases, and 14 bases lay in between. Germline V lookup: CDR1 SGHNT, CDR2 YENEEA. The CDR3 has 15 residues. The CDR3 DNA is TGTGCCAGCAGCTCATTTGACAGGCCTTACAATGAGCAGTTCTTC. Protein sequence: CASSSFDRPYNEQFF.

The chain joins TRBV6-5 to TRBJ1-1; maybe TRBD1 (5 bases). V shed 0 bases and J shed 7 bases, with 12 bases lying between them. Germline lookup yields CDR1 MNHEY and CDR2 SVGAGI. The CDR3 is 14 amino acids. The CDR3: CASSYSGDQGEAFF. The CDR3 DNA sequence: TGTGCCAGCAGTTACTCGGGGGATCAGGGTGAAGCTTTCTTT.

The V call is TRBV12-3 or TRBV12-4, the J call TRBJ1-2; tentative D call: TRBD1 (5 bases). The CDR3 consists of 12 residues. Trimming took 7 bases from V and 8 from J, leaving 14 bases between them. CDR3 sequence reads: CASNQGLSGYTF. DNA of the CDR3: TGTGCCAGCAACCAGGGCCTTAGCGGCTACACCTTC.